The 27 T cell receptor beta chains presented below share a single source sample, sequenced in a study of OX40 agonist ivuxolimab in advanced cancers. Profiling relied on immunoSEQ multiplex PCR, and the TCRdb table lists in-frame clones only, not all of them. The sample records tens of thousands of clones, over 85% being singletons. The sequencing here drew on CD4+ or CD8+ T cells sorted from blood, taken in a trial of the OX40 agonist ivuxolimab. The receptors derive from an adult with an advanced solid tumor such as melanoma, head and neck, liver or kidney cancer.

The DNA for the CDR3 is TGTGCCAGCAGCTCAACTAGCGGGTCCTACGAGCAGTACTTC. It codes for CASSSTSGSYEQYF. The V and J genes are TRBV7-9 and TRBJ2-7; 9 bases match TRBD2. V dropped 4 bases and J dropped 1; count of bases not matched to a gene: 2. Germline CDR1 SEHNR, CDR2 FQNEAQ (reference sequence). This CDR3 region has 14 residues.

This clone came up once. The chain has TRBV7-9 and TRBJ1-1, with D unresolved. The CDR3 is 13 amino acids. V lost 8 bases and J lost 2, with 12 bases in between. Germline V CDR1 and CDR2: SEHNR, FQNEAQ (reference sequence). CDR3 in DNA: TGTGCCAGCGTCTGGCTGGCCAACACTGAAGCTTTCTTT. Translation: CASVWLANTEAFF.

This clone came up once. The chain links TRBV19 to TRBJ1-2, with 12 bases lining up with TRBD1. This CDR3 has 14 residues. The germline V gene has CDR1 LNHDA and CDR2 SQIVND (reference sequence). V dropped 8 bases and J dropped 4; count of bases not matched to a gene: 5. CDR3 sequence (DNA): TGTGCCAGTGGGGACAGGGGGCTCCCCTATGGCTACACCTTC. Translation: CASGDRGLPYGYTF.

The chain links TRBV10-2 to TRBJ1-2; 8 bases map to TRBD1. Germline V gives CDR1 WSHSY, CDR2 SAAADI. The CDR3 has 13 residues. V shed 8 bases, J shed 4 bases, and the junction held 6 bases outside the gene matches. The CDR3 DNA sequence: TGCGCCAGCTTACCAGGGGGCGCCTATGGCTACACCTTC. Translated, it gives CASLPGGAYGYTF.

V gene TRBV5-6 combines with J gene TRBJ2-1; D unclear. The V and J ends lost 3 bases and 4 bases respectively, with 5 bases between them. The CDR3 length is 12 residues. Germline CDR1 SGHDT, CDR2 YYEEEE. The CDR3 protein is CASSSQYNEQFF. The CDR3 nucleotides read TGTGCCAGCAGCTCCCAGTACAATGAGCAGTTCTTC.

The chain is built from TRBV6-6 and TRBJ1-1; D is unresolved. Germline V gene sequence: CDR1 MNHNY, CDR2 SVGAGI (reference sequence). The germline V and J ends were trimmed by 2 bases and 6 bases, with 7 bases remaining between them. This CDR3 is 12 amino acids long. CDR3 in amino acids: CASSYERSEAFF. The CDR3 DNA sequence: TGTGCCAGCAGTTACGAGAGGTCTGAAGCTTTCTTT.

This clone appeared once. This chain uses TRBV5-1 with TRBJ2-2, with 7 bases that match TRBD2. This CDR3 is built from 14 residues. Germline lookup yields CDR1 SGHRS and CDR2 YFSETQ. The V gene end was trimmed by 2 bases and the J gene end by 9 bases; junction bases not matched to a gene: 7. DNA for the CDR3: TGCGCCAGCAGCTTATCGGGACTAATCTGGGAGCTGTTTTTT. Its translation is CASSLSGLIWELFF.

The chain uses TRBV5-5 and TRBJ2-5, with TRBD1 matching 9 bases. Germline CDR1 is SGHKS and CDR2 is YYEKEE (reference sequence). The V gene end was trimmed by 2 bases and the J gene end by 4 bases; junction bases not matched to a gene: 6. The CDR3 is 15 amino acids. CDR3 coding DNA: TGTGCCAGCAGCTTCCGGGACAGGGTGTCAGAGACCCAGTACTTC. Amino acids: CASSFRDRVSETQYF.

The chain joins TRBV27 to TRBJ2-7; perhaps TRBD2 as D (7 bases). Germline CDR1 MNHEY, CDR2 SMNVEV (reference sequence). The CDR3 spans 14 residues. Trimming pared 1 base from V and 5 bases from J, leaving 12 bases between. The CDR3 DNA reads as TGTGCCAGCAGTTTATGGAAGGGGGGGAACGAGCAGTACTTC. Translation gives CASSLWKGGNEQYF.

Comments on this clone: In the same sample, other DNA sequences code for this CDR3. The chain employs TRBV5-1 and TRBJ2-7; no clear D. Germline V CDR1 and CDR2: SGHRS, YFSETQ. The CDR3 covers 13 residues. Deletions cut 4 bases from V and 0 bases from J, with 8 bases between. The CDR3 region has the DNA TGCGCCAGCAGCCCCGGGCCCTCCTACGAGCAGTACTTC. Translating gives CASSPGPSYEQYF. Using reference TRBV5-1 and TRBJ2-7 for the parts outside the CDR3, the full variable domain is KAGVTQTPRYLIKTRGQQVTLSCSPISGHRSVSWYQQTPGQGLQFLFEYFSETQRNKGNFPGRFSGRQFSNSRSEMNVSTLELGDSALYLCASSPGPSYEQYFGPGTRLTVT.

V gene TRBV11-2 combines with J gene TRBJ2-3, with TRBD2 matching 13 bases. Germline V gene lookup returns CDR1 SGHAT and CDR2 FQNNGV. The CDR3 spans 15 residues. Trimming removed 7 bases from V and 4 bases from J; junction bases left unmatched: 5. The CDR3 sequence is CASNSLAGGPDTQYF. The CDR3 bases are TGTGCCAGCAACTCACTAGCGGGGGGGCCAGATACGCAGTATTTT.

The chain carries TRBV28 and TRBJ1-5; D ambiguous. The CDR3 has 17 residues. CDR1 is MDHEN and CDR2 is SYDVKM in the germline V gene. The V and J ends lost 5 bases and 5 bases respectively, with 22 bases between them. CDR3 in DNA: TGTGCCAGCAGTCTATCGCCCTTTTTAGAAGGACATCAGCCCCAGCATTTT. This codes for CASSLSPFLEGHQPQHF. Using reference TRBV28 and TRBJ1-5 for the parts outside the CDR3, the full variable domain is DVKVTQSSRYLVKRTGEKVFLECVQDMDHENMFWYRQDPGLGLRLIYFSYDVKMKEKGDIPEGYSVSREKKERFSLILESASTNQTSMYLCASSLSPFLEGHQPQHFGDGTRLSIL.

The chain recombines TRBV9 with TRBJ2-5; D is perhaps TRBD2 (6 bases). The CDR3 runs to 16 residues. The V end was cut by 4 bases, the J end by 0 bases, with 16 bases between. Germline values: CDR1 SGDLS, CDR2 YYNGEE. The CDR3 nucleotides read TGTGCCAGCAGCCCCACGGGGGAAGACAACCAAGAGACCCAGTACTTC. It encodes CASSPTGEDNQETQYF.

The chain joins TRBV15 to TRBJ1-3, with D maybe TRBD1 (6 bases). Trimming stripped 8 bases from V and 8 bases from J, with 22 bases between. CDR3 size: 15 residues. Germline CDR1 reads LNHNV; CDR2 reads YYDKDF (reference sequence). The chain's CDR3 is CATGRKRQAVDTIYF. The CDR3 region has the DNA TGTGCCACCGGCCGCAAGAGACAGGCTGTAGACACCATATATTTT. The entire variable domain, with the rest obtained from reference TRBV15 and TRBJ1-3, is as follows: DAMVIQNPRYQVTQFGKPVTLSCSQTLNHNVMYWYQQKSSQAPKLLFHYYDKDFNNEADTPDNFQSRRPNTSFCFLDIRSPGLGDTAMYLCATGRKRQAVDTIYFGEGSWLTVV.

The chain combines TRBV7-2 with TRBJ1-4; D not certain. V was trimmed by 5 bases and J by 0 bases, leaving 10 bases between them. Germline lookup yields CDR1 SGHTA and CDR2 FQGNSA. The CDR3 loop spans 15 amino acids. The CDR3 protein is CASSAAVATNEKLFF. The CDR3 DNA follows: TGTGCCAGCAGCGCCGCCGTTGCAACTAATGAAAAACTGTTTTTT.

The rearrangement joins TRBV19 to TRBJ1-4; D remains unclear. The germline V gene has CDR1 LNHDA and CDR2 SQIVND (reference sequence). Trimming removed 5 bases from V and 3 bases from J, with 13 bases in between. The CDR3 extends over 15 amino acids. CDR3 DNA sequence: TGTGCCAGTAGTTTATATGGCCGTTCTAATGAAAAACTGTTTTTT. This encodes CASSLYGRSNEKLFF.

The rearrangement links TRBV9 to TRBJ2-7, with TRBD1 matching 10 bases. Germline CDR1 and CDR2: SGDLS and YYNGEE. The junction had 6 bases not matched to a gene; V was cut back by 4 bases and J by 2 bases. The CDR3 runs 15 residues. The CDR3 region is CASSPGTGVTYEQYF. The CDR3, as DNA: TGTGCCAGCAGCCCCGGGACAGGGGTTACCTACGAGCAGTACTTC.

The genes are TRBV27 and TRBJ2-1; 7 bases agree with TRBD1. The V gene end was trimmed by 6 bases and the J gene end by 6 bases; junction bases not matched to a gene: 8. The CDR3 covers 14 residues. The germline gives CDR1 MNHEY, CDR2 SMNVEV (reference sequence). DNA for the CDR3: TGTGCCAGCAGGCGACAGGGTGGGATCAATGAGCAGTTCTTC. The encoded protein is CASRRQGGINEQFF.

V gene TRBV9 combines with J gene TRBJ2-3; tentatively, D is TRBD2 (5 bases). The ends were cut back, 0 bases at V and 3 bases at J, with 8 bases in the middle. Germline V gives CDR1 SGDLS, CDR2 YYNGEE. This CDR3 is built from 14 residues. The CDR3 nucleotides are TGTGCCAGCAGCGTAGCGTCGGGGACAGATACGCAGTATTTT. Its translation: CASSVASGTDTQYF.

This clone has a single count. The chain joins TRBV5-1 to TRBJ1-2, with a possible D match to TRBD1 (5 bases). Trimming stripped 4 bases from V and 5 bases from J, with 12 bases between. The CDR3 has 13 amino acids. Per germline, CDR1 SGHRS and CDR2 YFSETQ. The CDR3 sequence is CASSVAGGYGYTF. The CDR3 DNA is TGCGCCAGCAGCGTAGCGGGGGGGTATGGCTACACCTTC.

The gene calls are TRBV6-1 and TRBJ2-1; a weak D match, TRBD2 (5 bases). CDR1 MNHNS and CDR2 SASEGT come from the germline V gene. CDR3 size: 15 residues. V shed 5 bases and J shed 2 bases, with 13 bases lying between them. Here the CDR3 DNA reads TGTGCCAGCAGTCTGGCACTAGAACCCTACAATGAGCAGTTCTTC. Translated: CASSLALEPYNEQFF.

The gene calls are TRBV6-1 and TRBJ2-7; D is perhaps TRBD1 (5 bases). This CDR3 region has 15 residues. CDR1 and CDR2 from the germline V gene are MNHNS and SASEGT. V dropped 2 bases and J dropped 3 bases, with 14 bases sitting between them. In DNA form, the CDR3 reads TGTGCCAGCAGTGAATCCAGGGTTCTTTTCTACGAGCAGTACTTC. It translates to CASSESRVLFYEQYF.

The rearrangement links TRBV28 to TRBJ2-5; 8 bases line up with TRBD1. The CDR3 runs 15 residues. From germline, CDR1 is MDHEN and CDR2 SYDVKM. The V segment lost 5 bases and the J segment 2 bases; nucleotides outside the gene matches: 7. Written as DNA, the CDR3 is TGTGCCAGCAGTCTCCTCCGGGACAGGCAAGAGACCCAGTACTTC. Protein sequence: CASSLLRDRQETQYF.

This chain uses TRBV4-3 with TRBJ2-5; D unresolved. The CDR3 sequence is 14 residues long. V was shortened by 1 base and J by 5 bases, with 11 bases between the two germline ends. Germline V gene lookup returns CDR1 LGHNA and CDR2 YSLEER. The CDR3 DNA is TGCGCCAGCAGCCAAGGCCTTAGTTGGGAGACCCAGTACTTC. Protein product: CASSQGLSWETQYF.

V usage is TRBV19 and J usage is TRBJ1-1, with a possible D match to TRBD1 (5 bases). The length of the CDR3 is 16 residues. Looked up from germline, CDR1 is LNHDA and CDR2 is SQIVND (reference sequence). V lost 5 bases to trimming and J lost 5 bases, with 21 bases between them. The CDR3, as DNA: TGTGCCAGTAGTCTCCGGGGAAAGGGACTTAAAACTGAAGCTTTCTTT. This translates into CASSLRGKGLKTEAFF.

The CDR3 reads CASSAATNEKLFF. The DNA of the CDR3 is TGTGCCAGCAGCGCTGCAACTAATGAAAAACTGTTTTTT. This sequence joins TRBV5-6 and TRBJ1-4; the D is unclear. The germline gives CDR1 SGHDT, CDR2 YYEEEE. The CDR3 runs to 13 residues. V lost 4 bases and J lost 0, with 4 bases in between.

This clone was found once. This rearrangement joins TRBV27 to TRBJ1-5; D possibly corresponds to TRBD1 (6 bases). V gave up 4 bases and J gave up 4 bases, with 14 bases separating them. Per the germline V gene, CDR1 is MNHEY and CDR2 is SMNVEV (reference sequence). The CDR3 is made up of 15 amino acids. CDR3: CASSYRGGGNQPQHF. In DNA form, the CDR3 reads TGTGCCAGCAGTTATAGGGGGGGTGGAAATCAGCCCCAGCATTTT.